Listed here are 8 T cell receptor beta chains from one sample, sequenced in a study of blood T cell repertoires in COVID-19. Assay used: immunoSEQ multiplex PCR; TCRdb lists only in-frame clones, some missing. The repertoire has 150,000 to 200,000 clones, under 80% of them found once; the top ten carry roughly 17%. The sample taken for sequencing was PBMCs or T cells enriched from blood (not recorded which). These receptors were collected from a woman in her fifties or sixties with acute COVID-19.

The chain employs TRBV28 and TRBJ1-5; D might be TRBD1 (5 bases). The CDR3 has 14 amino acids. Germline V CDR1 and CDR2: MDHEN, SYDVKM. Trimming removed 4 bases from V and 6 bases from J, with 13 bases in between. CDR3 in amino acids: CASSSLRGGQPQHF. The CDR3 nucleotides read TGTGCCAGCAGTTCTCTTAGGGGCGGTCAGCCCCAGCATTTT.

The CDR3 protein is CASSHGDRDMAFGNTIYF. In DNA form, the CDR3 reads TGTGCCAGCAGCCACGGGGACAGGGATATGGCTTTCGGAAACACCATATATTTT. The rearrangement links TRBV7-2 to TRBJ1-3; 9 bases match TRBD1. The germline gives CDR1 SGHTA, CDR2 FQGNSA. The V gene end was trimmed by 5 bases and the J gene end by 4 bases; junction bases not matched to a gene: 15. The CDR3 is made up of 18 amino acids.

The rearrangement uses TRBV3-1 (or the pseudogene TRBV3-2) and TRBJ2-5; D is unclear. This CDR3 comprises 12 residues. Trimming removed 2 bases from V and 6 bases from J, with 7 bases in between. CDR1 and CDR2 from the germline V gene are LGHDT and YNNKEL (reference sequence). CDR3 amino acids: CASSQLSKTQYF. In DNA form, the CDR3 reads TGTGCCAGCAGCCAATTGAGTAAGACCCAGTACTTC.

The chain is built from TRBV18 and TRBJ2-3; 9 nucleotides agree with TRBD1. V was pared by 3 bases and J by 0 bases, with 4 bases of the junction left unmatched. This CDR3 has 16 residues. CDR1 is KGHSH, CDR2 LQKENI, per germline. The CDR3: CASSPLGQGSTDTQYF. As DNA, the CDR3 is TGTGCCAGCTCACCCCTTGGACAGGGGAGCACAGATACGCAGTATTTT.

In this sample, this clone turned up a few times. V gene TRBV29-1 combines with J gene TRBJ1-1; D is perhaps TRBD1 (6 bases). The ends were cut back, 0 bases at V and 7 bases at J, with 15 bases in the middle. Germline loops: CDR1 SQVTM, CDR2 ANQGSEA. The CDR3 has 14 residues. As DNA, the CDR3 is TGCAGCGTTGAAGATAGGACACAGGGAATTGAAGCTTTCTTT. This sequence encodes CSVEDRTQGIEAFF.

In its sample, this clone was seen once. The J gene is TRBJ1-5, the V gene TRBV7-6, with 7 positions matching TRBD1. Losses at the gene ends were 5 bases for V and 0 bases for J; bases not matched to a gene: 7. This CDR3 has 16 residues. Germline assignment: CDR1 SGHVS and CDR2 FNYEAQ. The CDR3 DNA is TGTGCCAGCAGCCCCAACAGGGGCGGTAGCAATCAGCCCCAGCATTTT. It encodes CASSPNRGGSNQPQHF.

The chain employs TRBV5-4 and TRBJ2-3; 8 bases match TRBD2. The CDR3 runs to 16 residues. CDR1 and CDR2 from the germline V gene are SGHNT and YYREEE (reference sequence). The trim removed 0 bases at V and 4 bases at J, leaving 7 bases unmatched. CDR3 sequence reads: CASSLAGGGTADTQYF. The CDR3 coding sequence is TGTGCCAGCAGCTTGGCAGGCGGGGGGACCGCAGATACGCAGTATTTT. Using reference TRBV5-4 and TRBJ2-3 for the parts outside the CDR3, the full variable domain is ETGVTQSPTHLIKTRGQQVTLRCSSQSGHNTVSWYQQALGQGPQFIFQYYREEENGRGNFPPRFSGLQFPNYSSELNVNALELDDSALYLCASSLAGGGTADTQYFGPGTRLTVL.

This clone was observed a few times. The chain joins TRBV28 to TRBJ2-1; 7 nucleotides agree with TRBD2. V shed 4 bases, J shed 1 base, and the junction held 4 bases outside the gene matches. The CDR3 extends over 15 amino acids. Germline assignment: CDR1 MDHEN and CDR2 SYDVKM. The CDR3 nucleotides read TGTGCCAGCAGTTCCCCGGGAGGTTCCTACAATGAGCAGTTCTTC. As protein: CASSSPGGSYNEQFF.